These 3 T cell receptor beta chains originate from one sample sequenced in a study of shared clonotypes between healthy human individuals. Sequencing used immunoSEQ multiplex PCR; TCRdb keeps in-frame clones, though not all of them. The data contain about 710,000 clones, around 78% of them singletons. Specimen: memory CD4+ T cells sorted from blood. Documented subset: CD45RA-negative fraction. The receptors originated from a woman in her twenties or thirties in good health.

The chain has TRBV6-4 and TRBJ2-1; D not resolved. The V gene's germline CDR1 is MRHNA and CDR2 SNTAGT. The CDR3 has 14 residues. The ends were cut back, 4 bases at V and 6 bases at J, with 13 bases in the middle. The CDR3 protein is CASSVSPEGNEQFF. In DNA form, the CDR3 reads TGTGCCAGCAGTGTCAGCCCGGAAGGCAATGAGCAGTTCTTC.

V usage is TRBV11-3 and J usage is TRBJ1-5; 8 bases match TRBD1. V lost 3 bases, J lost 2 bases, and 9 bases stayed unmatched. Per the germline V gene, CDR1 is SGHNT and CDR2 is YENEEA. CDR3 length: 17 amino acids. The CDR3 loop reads CASSFADRAWGNQPQHF. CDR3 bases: TGTGCCAGCAGCTTCGCGGACAGGGCATGGGGCAATCAGCCCCAGCATTTT.

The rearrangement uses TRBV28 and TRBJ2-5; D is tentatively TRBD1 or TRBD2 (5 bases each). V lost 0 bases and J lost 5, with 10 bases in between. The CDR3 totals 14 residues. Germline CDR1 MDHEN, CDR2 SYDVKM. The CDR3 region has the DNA TGTGCCAGCAGTTTATGGAGGGGTAAGGAGACCCAGTACTTC. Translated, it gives CASSLWRGKETQYF.